These 32 T cell receptor beta chains originate from one sample sequenced in a study of T cell responses to AZD1222 COVID-19 vaccine. Sequencing used immunoSEQ multiplex PCR; TCRdb keeps in-frame clones, though not all of them. In the table there are 100,000 to 150,000 clones, about nine tenths of which are singletons. The specimen comprised peripheral blood, sampled 28 days after the second AZD1222 dose. All receptors come from an adult who received the AZD1222 COVID-19 vaccine.

V gene TRBV7-2 combines with J gene TRBJ2-1; D call uncertain. Trimming stripped 4 bases from V and 0 bases from J, with 13 bases between. Germline CDR1 is SGHTA and CDR2 is FQGNSA. The CDR3 totals 16 residues. The CDR3, as DNA: TGTGCCAGCAGCTCGCGCGGCCCGGGCTCCTACAATGAGCAGTTCTTC. Its protein is CASSSRGPGSYNEQFF.

This chain connects TRBV5-1 to TRBJ2-6; 10 nucleotides match TRBD2. The ends lost 4 bases at V and 0 bases at J; junction bases unmatched: 4. CDR3 length equals 17 residues. Germline V lookup: CDR1 SGHRS, CDR2 YFSETQ. CDR3 sequence reads: CASSPTSGFSGANVLTF. DNA for the CDR3: TGCGCCAGCAGCCCGACTAGCGGGTTCTCTGGGGCCAACGTCCTGACTTTC.

The chain links TRBV18 to TRBJ1-1; D might be TRBD1 (5 bases). The V end was cut by 5 bases, the J end by 1 base, with 8 bases between. The CDR3 extends over 13 amino acids. CDR1 is KGHSH and CDR2 is LQKENI in the germline V gene. The CDR3 region is CASSGDRNTEAFF. CDR3 in DNA: TGTGCCAGCTCAGGGGACCGGAACACTGAAGCTTTCTTT.

The rearrangement joins TRBV4-3 to TRBJ1-3; D is possibly TRBD1 (5 bases). V was trimmed by 3 bases and J by 0 bases, leaving 9 bases between them. Per germline, CDR1 LGHNA and CDR2 YSLEER. This CDR3 has 15 amino acids. CDR3 nucleotide sequence: TGCGCCAGCAGCCAGCAGGGACGCTCTGGAAACACCATATATTTT. Translation: CASSQQGRSGNTIYF.

The rearrangement uses TRBV18 and TRBJ1-1, with 10 bases identical to TRBD1. The ends lost 6 bases at V and 4 bases at J; junction bases unmatched: 8. Germline CDR1 reads KGHSH; CDR2 reads LQKENI. The CDR3 has 15 residues. CDR3: CASSPGQGGTTEAFF. CDR3 sequence (DNA): TGTGCCAGCTCGCCTGGACAGGGGGGGACCACTGAAGCTTTCTTT.

This clone was seen just once. The V and J genes are TRBV5-1 and TRBJ1-4, with unresolved D. Per germline, CDR1 SGHRS and CDR2 YFSETQ. V was trimmed by 6 bases and J by 5 bases, leaving 17 bases between them. The CDR3 consists of 15 residues. CDR3 protein: CASTPFGNRNEKLFF. The CDR3 region has the DNA TGCGCCAGCACCCCATTCGGGAACAGAAATGAAAAACTGTTTTTT.

This sequence joins TRBV3-1 (or the pseudogene TRBV3-2) and TRBJ2-7; 10 nucleotides match TRBD2. Germline CDR1 and CDR2: LGHDT and YNNKEL (reference sequence). The junction had 5 bases not matched to a gene; V was cut back by 4 bases and J by 2 bases. This CDR3 region has 15 residues. CDR3 region: CASSLASGGAYEQYF. CDR3 in DNA: TGTGCCAGCAGCCTAGCAAGCGGGGGGGCCTACGAGCAGTACTTC.

The chain joins TRBV15 to TRBJ2-1; D ambiguous. Per the germline V gene, CDR1 is LNHNV and CDR2 is YYDKDF (reference sequence). V lost 2 bases, J lost 4 bases, and 9 bases lay in between. The CDR3 has 14 amino acids. CDR3 sequence reads: CATSRQSKYNEQFF. The CDR3 DNA follows: TGTGCCACCAGCAGACAATCTAAGTACAATGAGCAGTTCTTC. The full variable domain, with the rest looked up from reference TRBV15 and TRBJ2-1, is DAMVIQNPRYQVTQFGKPVTLSCSQTLNHNVMYWYQQKSSQAPKLLFHYYDKDFNNEADTPDNFQSRRPNTSFCFLDIRSPGLGDTAMYLCATSRQSKYNEQFFGPGTRLTVL.

This clone was seen once. The gene calls are TRBV27 and TRBJ1-2; a weak D match, TRBD1 (5 bases). Germline V gives CDR1 MNHEY, CDR2 SMNVEV (reference sequence). V lost 0 bases and J 5 bases, leaving 10 bases between the germline ends. The CDR3 has 14 amino acids. The DNA of the CDR3 is TGTGCCAGCAGTTTATCACCAGGGAAGTATGGCTACACCTTC. This codes for CASSLSPGKYGYTF.

V usage is TRBV5-5 and J usage is TRBJ1-1; D is unclear. From germline, CDR1 is SGHKS and CDR2 YYEKEE (reference sequence). There are 15 residues in the CDR3. V was cut by 5 bases and J by 1 base, with 15 bases left in between. The chain's CDR3 is CASRFLRAGNTEAFF. The CDR3 nucleotides are TGTGCCAGCAGATTCCTTCGGGCGGGGAACACTGAAGCTTTCTTT.

This clone was detected once. The chain uses TRBV30 and TRBJ1-3, with TRBD1 as a possible D gene (6 bases). The ends were cut back, 8 bases at V and 4 bases at J, with 15 bases in the middle. Germline V lookup: CDR1 GTSNPN, CDR2 SVGIG (reference sequence). CDR3 length: 13 residues. As DNA, the CDR3 is TGTGCCGGACACAGGGAATCCGGAAACACCATATATTTT. Its translation is CAGHRESGNTIYF. The variable domain in full, completed from reference TRBV30 and TRBJ1-3, reads SQTIHQWPATLVQPVGSPLSLECTVEGTSNPNLYWYRQAAGRGLQLLFYSVGIGQISSEVPQNLSASRPQDRQFILSSKKLLLSDSGFYLCAGHRESGNTIYFGEGSWLTVV.

The chain has TRBV3-1 (or the pseudogene TRBV3-2) and TRBJ1-1; a weak D match, TRBD1 (6 bases). Germline V gives CDR1 LGHDT, CDR2 YNNKEL (reference sequence). Trimming removed 2 bases from V and 5 bases from J, with 18 bases in between. The CDR3 is made up of 16 amino acids. CDR3 sequence: CASSQSPGGRVTEAFF. The CDR3 DNA reads as TGTGCCAGCAGCCAAAGTCCGGGGGGCAGGGTTACTGAAGCTTTCTTT.

This clone was detected only once. The J gene is TRBJ2-1, the V gene TRBV7-2, with TRBD2 matching over 9 bases. CDR1 is SGHTA and CDR2 is FQGNSA in the germline V gene. The CDR3 is 17 residues long. The V and J ends lost 0 bases and 6 bases, in that order; junction bases with no gene match: 9. CDR3 DNA: TGTGCCAGCAGCTTAGCATGGATAGGGGGACTAGCCAATGAGCAGTTCTTC. Translated: CASSLAWIGGLANEQFF.

The chain has TRBV7-9 and TRBJ1-6; 7 nucleotides line up with TRBD1. The V gene's germline CDR1 is SEHNR and CDR2 FQNEAQ (reference sequence). Germline trimming cut 4 bases from V and 7 bases from J; bases unmatched to any gene: 4. This CDR3 region has 14 residues. The CDR3 region is CASSSTGENSPLHF. CDR3 sequence (DNA): TGTGCCAGCAGCTCCACAGGGGAGAATTCACCCCTCCACTTT.

The chain combines TRBV7-9 with TRBJ1-4; no clear D gene. This CDR3 spans 15 amino acids. Germline V CDR1 and CDR2: SEHNR, FQNEAQ (reference sequence). V gave up 0 bases and J gave up 6 bases, with 11 bases separating them. The CDR3 sequence is CASSLAQGFYEKLFF. CDR3 DNA: TGTGCCAGCAGCTTAGCGCAAGGGTTCTATGAAAAACTGTTTTTT.

The chain is built from TRBV7-2 and TRBJ2-7; D not certain. The CDR3 extends over 14 amino acids. V lost 4 bases, J lost 4 bases, and 14 bases lay in between. The V gene's germline CDR1 is SGHTA and CDR2 FQGNSA. The CDR3 DNA is TGTGCCAGCAGCTCCTCGCATGGGCCTTACGAGCAGTACTTC. Its translation is CASSSSHGPYEQYF.

This chain connects TRBV7-2 to TRBJ2-3; perhaps TRBD1 as D (6 bases). The CDR3 spans 15 residues. The V gene's germline CDR1 is SGHTA and CDR2 FQGNSA. V gave up 3 bases and J gave up 4 bases, with 14 bases separating them. The CDR3 loop is CASSFQGSSADTQYF. In DNA, the CDR3 is TGTGCCAGCAGCTTCCAGGGGAGTTCGGCAGATACGCAGTATTTT.

The chain combines TRBV15 with TRBJ1-3; D is undetermined. From germline, CDR1 is LNHNV and CDR2 YYDKDF (reference sequence). V lost 6 bases, J lost 2 bases, and 17 bases lay in between. CDR3 size: 16 residues. CDR3 protein: CATSPGSGVPGNTIYF. The CDR3 coding sequence is TGTGCCACCAGTCCGGGCTCCGGGGTGCCTGGAAACACCATATATTTT.

The chain couples TRBV2 to TRBJ2-2, with D hard to call. Germline V gene sequence: CDR1 SNHLY, CDR2 FYNNEI. CDR3 length equals 11 residues. V lost 6 bases to trimming and J lost 7 bases, with 6 bases between them. The DNA of the CDR3 is TGTGCCAGCAGGGGTTACGGGGAGCTGTTTTTT. Amino acids: CASRGYGELFF.

The chain couples TRBV3-1 (or the pseudogene TRBV3-2) to TRBJ2-3; no definite D call. The CDR3 length is 16 residues. The V gene's germline CDR1 is LGHDT and CDR2 YNNKEL (reference sequence). V shed 3 bases and J shed 2 bases, with 15 bases lying between them. DNA of the CDR3: TGTGCCAGCAGCCATACCCGGGCCGACCCCACAGATACGCAGTATTTT. Encoded protein: CASSHTRADPTDTQYF.

This chain connects TRBV7-8 to TRBJ1-5; possible D gene TRBD1, 6 bases. V was clipped by 5 bases and J by 0 bases, with 11 bases between them. The CDR3 is made up of 15 amino acids. Germline V CDR1 and CDR2: SGHVS, FQNEAQ. CDR3 sequence (DNA): TGTGCCAGCAGCCTAGGGGGTTTTAGCAATCAGCCCCAGCATTTT. It specifies CASSLGGFSNQPQHF. The full variable domain, with the rest looked up from reference TRBV7-8 and TRBJ1-5, is GAGVSQSPRYKVAKRGQDVALRCDPISGHVSLFWYQQALGQGPEFLTYFQNEAQLDKSGLPSDRFFAERPEGSVSTLKIQRTQQEDSAVYLCASSLGGFSNQPQHFGDGTRLSIL.

This sequence joins TRBV10-3 and TRBJ1-4; a possible D gene is TRBD1 (6 bases). CDR3 length: 15 amino acids. V was pared by 0 bases and J by 7 bases, with 12 bases between. Germline loops: CDR1 ENHRY, CDR2 SYGVKD. DNA for the CDR3: TGTGCCATCAGTGAGTCGGGACCCAGGGGTGAAAAACTGTTTTTT. This gives the protein CAISESGPRGEKLFF.

V gene TRBV27 combines with J gene TRBJ1-6, with D perhaps TRBD1 (6 bases). This CDR3 contains 14 residues. The germline CDR1 and CDR2 sequences are MNHEY and SMNVEV (reference sequence). V lost 6 bases, J lost 5 bases, and 11 bases lay in between. In nucleotides, the CDR3 is TGTGCCAGCAGCCCGACAGGCCATAATTCACCCCTCCACTTT. Translated: CASSPTGHNSPLHF.

The chain uses TRBV7-8 and TRBJ2-7, with 10 bases fitting TRBD1. This CDR3 comprises 15 residues. Per the germline V gene, CDR1 is SGHVS and CDR2 is FQNEAQ. After removal of 5 bases from V and 2 bases from J, the junction contained 6 bases not matched to a gene. DNA for the CDR3: TGTGCCAGCAGCCTCAGGGACAGGGGTCCCTACGAGCAGTACTTC. Residues: CASSLRDRGPYEQYF.

J is TRBJ2-1 and V is TRBV7-8; D is possibly TRBD1 or TRBD2 (5 bases each). The CDR3 spans 14 residues. The V and J ends lost 2 bases and 10 bases respectively, with 15 bases between them. Germline V gene lookup returns CDR1 SGHVS and CDR2 FQNEAQ. CDR3: CASSLRDLSGEQFF. DNA for the CDR3: TGTGCCAGCAGCTTACGGGACCTCTCGGGGGAGCAGTTCTTC.

This chain links TRBV9 with TRBJ1-1; D unclear. The length of the CDR3 is 11 residues. V dropped 4 bases and J dropped 5 bases, with 6 bases sitting between them. In germline, CDR1 is SGDLS, CDR2 YYNGEE. CDR3 in amino acids: CASSPTTEAFF. The DNA of the CDR3 is TGTGCCAGCAGCCCAACAACTGAAGCTTTCTTT. Based on the CDR3 plus reference TRBV9 and TRBJ1-1, the full variable domain is DSGVTQTPKHLITATGQRVTLRCSPRSGDLSVYWYQQSLDQGLQFLIQYYNGEERAKGNILERFSAQQFPDLHSELNLSSLELGDSALYFCASSPTTEAFFGQGTRLTVV.

The chain uses TRBV5-5 and TRBJ2-7; the match to TRBD1 covers 7 bases. The junction had 7 bases not matched to a gene; V was cut back by 4 bases and J by 6 bases. CDR1 and CDR2 from the germline V gene are SGHKS and YYEKEE (reference sequence). This CDR3 spans 13 amino acids. The CDR3 sequence: CASSQSTGVEQYF. The CDR3 DNA sequence: TGTGCCAGCAGCCAATCAACAGGGGTCGAGCAGTACTTC.

This chain connects TRBV11-1 to TRBJ1-1, with D possibly matching TRBD1 (5 bases). CDR1 is SGHAT, CDR2 FQDESV, per germline (reference sequence). This CDR3 spans 13 amino acids. Trimming cost V 2 bases and J 8 bases, with 12 bases left between them. The CDR3: CASSLLMGREAFF. CDR3 DNA sequence: TGTGCCAGCAGCTTATTGATGGGACGGGAAGCTTTCTTT.

This clone was observed once. V gene TRBV7-6 combines with J gene TRBJ1-1, with D tentatively TRBD1 (5 bases). The CDR3 runs to 15 residues. Per the germline V gene, CDR1 is SGHVS and CDR2 is FNYEAQ. Trimming removed 5 bases at V and 0 bases at J, with 13 bases between. In nucleotides, the CDR3 is TGTGCCAGCAGCGCCATGGGAGGGGTGAACACTGAAGCTTTCTTT. It encodes CASSAMGGVNTEAFF.

This chain joins TRBV12-3 or TRBV12-4 and TRBJ2-7; D is undetermined. Deletions cut 7 bases from V and 8 bases from J, with 15 bases between. The CDR3 loop spans 12 amino acids. The CDR3: CASMSPGLKQYF. The CDR3 DNA reads as TGTGCCAGCATGTCCCCCGGGCTCAAGCAGTACTTC.

The chain recombines TRBV12-3 or TRBV12-4 with TRBJ2-5, with D unclear. Trimming left V 7 bases short and J 5 bases short, with 14 bases between. CDR3 length equals 13 residues. CDR3 DNA sequence: TGTGCCAGCACTCTAAACCGGTTGGAGACCCAGTACTTC. It is translated as CASTLNRLETQYF.

The V call is TRBV4-2, the J call TRBJ2-1, with a tentative D call TRBD2 (6 bases). This CDR3 is built from 15 residues. Germline assignment: CDR1 LGHNA and CDR2 YNFKEQ. V lost 4 bases to trimming and J lost 2 bases, with 12 bases between them. The CDR3 protein is CASSRVAVTYNEQFF. CDR3 DNA: TGTGCCAGCAGCCGAGTAGCGGTTACCTACAATGAGCAGTTCTTC.